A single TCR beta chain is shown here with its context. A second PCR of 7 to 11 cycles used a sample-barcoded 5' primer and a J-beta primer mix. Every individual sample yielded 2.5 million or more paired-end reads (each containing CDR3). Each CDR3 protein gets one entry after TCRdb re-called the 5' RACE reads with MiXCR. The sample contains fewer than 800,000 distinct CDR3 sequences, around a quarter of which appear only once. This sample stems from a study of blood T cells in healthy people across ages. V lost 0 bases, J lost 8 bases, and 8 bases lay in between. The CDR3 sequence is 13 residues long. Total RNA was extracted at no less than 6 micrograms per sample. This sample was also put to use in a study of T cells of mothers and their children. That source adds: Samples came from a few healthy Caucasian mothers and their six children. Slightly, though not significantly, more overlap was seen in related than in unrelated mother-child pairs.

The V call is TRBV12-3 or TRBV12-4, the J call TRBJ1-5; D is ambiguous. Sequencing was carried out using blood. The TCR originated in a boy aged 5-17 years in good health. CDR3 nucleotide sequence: TGTGCCAGCAGTTTAGCGCTGTGGGAGCCCCAGCATTTT. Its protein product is CASSLALWEPQHF.